This entry describes one T cell receptor (beta chain). This receptor's antigen is unknown. The input lacks base qualities; no much larger clone sits a single base away. The entry originates in a study of technical replicates of blood from a few donors (dated by TCRdb to the late 2010s). Library method: the immunoSEQ multiplex PCR assay. TCRdb holds this immuneACCESS table with in-frame rearrangements only. Some clones are missing; in checked studies, unresolved V genes explain under half, and the rest has no known cause. The sample contains around 86,000 clones, roughly 96% of them found a single time. The ten largest clones add up to nearly 0.2% of the sample. Measured from the cysteine to the phenylalanine, the CDR3 is 18 residues long. Solely the CDR3 DNA is kept, with 54 bases framed from the first base. V trim: 3 bases; J trim: 0 bases; unmatched bases: 12. Taken from the germline V gene (reference sequence), the CDR1 and CDR2 loops are GTSNPN and SVGIG.

Sequencing was done on a sample of T cells isolated from PBMCs. This receptor chain uses TRBV30 and TRBJ1-5, with 9 bases aligning to TRBD1. This TCR came from a human donor in good health. The DNA reads TGTGCCTGGAGCGACCGGGACAGGGAGATTTATAGCAATCAGCCCCAGCATTTT. Translated, it gives CAWSDRDREIYSNQPQHF.